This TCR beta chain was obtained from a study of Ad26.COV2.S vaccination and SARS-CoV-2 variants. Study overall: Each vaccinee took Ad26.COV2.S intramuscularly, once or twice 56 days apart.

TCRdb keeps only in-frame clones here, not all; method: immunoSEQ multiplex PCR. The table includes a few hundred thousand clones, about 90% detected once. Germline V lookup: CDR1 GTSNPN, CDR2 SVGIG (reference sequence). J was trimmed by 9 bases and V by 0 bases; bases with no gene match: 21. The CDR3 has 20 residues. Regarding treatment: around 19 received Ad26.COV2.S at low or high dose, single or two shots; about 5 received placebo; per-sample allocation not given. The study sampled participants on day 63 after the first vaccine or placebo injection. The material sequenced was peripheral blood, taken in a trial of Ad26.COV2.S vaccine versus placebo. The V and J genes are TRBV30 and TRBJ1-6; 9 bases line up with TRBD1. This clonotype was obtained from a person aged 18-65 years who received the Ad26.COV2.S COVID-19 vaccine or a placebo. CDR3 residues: CAWSVLKGTGGLGYRSPLHF. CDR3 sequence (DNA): TGTGCCTGGAGTGTACTAAAGGGAACAGGGGGCTTGGGTTATCGTTCACCCCTCCACTTT.